This T cell receptor beta chain was sequenced for a study of T cell repertoires in cytomegalovirus infection. Study as a whole: An indication of both CMV infection and matching HLA type came from public TCR beta signatures. Study conclusions and caveats: Summed public TCR beta family frequency identified CMV carriers bearing the relevant HLA. Clonotype analysis showed dominance of the ex vivo response by HLA-C-restricted CMV-specific TCR beta clonotypes.

Points on this clonotype: The target antigen is unknown.

V dropped 5 bases and J dropped 4 bases, with 8 bases sitting between them. The CDR3 is made up of 12 amino acids. Germline V lookup: CDR1 LNHDA, CDR2 SQIVND (reference sequence). Via MiXCR, TCRdb re-called the reads, giving one row per CDR3 protein. Here the sample spans 900,000 to 950,000 distinct CDR3 sequences, about 33% being singletons. The sequences come from cultured CD8+ T cells from PBMCs, collected from culture after CMV antigen stimulation. The TCR originated in a human donor in good health (CMV status not recorded). Some clones in this sample may be carry-over from other donors' samples. V usage is TRBV19 and J usage is TRBJ1-2; D uncertain. CDR3 DNA sequence: TGTGCCAGTAGTGGGGTGGGCTATGGCTACACCTTC. It is translated as CASSGVGYGYTF.